The present TCR beta chain was sequenced within a study of T-cell memory formation after mild COVID-19. Using constant-segment primers, 5'RACE produced TCR alpha and TCR beta cDNA libraries carrying sample barcodes and UMIs. TCRdb re-analysed the 5' RACE reads in MiXCR, keeping a single row per CDR3 protein. The sample records 410,000 or so distinct CDR3 sequences, 20% to 30% being singletons. Trimming pared 6 bases from V and 5 bases from J, leaving 11 bases between. The CDR3 extends over 13 amino acids. The genes are TRBV12-3 or TRBV12-4 and TRBJ1-3; D unclear. The TCR originated in an adult woman who had mild COVID-19 (a few samples of this study predate the infection). Cell type and time point are not known. The sequencing input was PBMCs or a T cell subset sorted from them (not recorded which). The CDR3 sequence: CASRSPGRNTIYF. The CDR3 coding sequence is TGTGCCAGCAGGTCTCCCGGGAGAAACACCATATATTTT.